This record looks at one T cell receptor (beta chain) sequence and its context. This entry comes from a study of regulatory T cells in long-lasting Graves disease. CDR3 regions were amplified by Arm-PCR using iRepertoire HTBI primers to build TCR beta libraries. TCRdb re-called the multiplex PCR reads through MiXCR, storing one row per CDR3 protein. The sample lists approximately 230,000 distinct CDR3 sequences, about 17% occurring once. CDR3 size: 16 residues. Trimming removed 1 base from V and 5 bases from J; junction bases left unmatched: 3. Time point meaning: newly diagnosed GD, antithyroid drugs for less than 3 months. From PBMCs, RNA was extracted and then used to make the TCR library. A peripheral blood sample, about 9.4 milliliters in volume, was drawn into EDTA tubes.

Sequenced material: peripheral blood mononuclear cells (PBMCs), taken at new diagnosis, from a patient treated with antithyroid drugs. The clonotype originates from a female donor with Graves disease. This chain uses TRBV12-3 or TRBV12-4 with TRBJ2-3; the match to TRBD2 covers 13 bases. CDR3 sequence (DNA): TGTGCCAGCAGTTTAGGCCGACTAGCGGGAGGAGATACGCAGTATTTT. This encodes CASSLGRLAGGDTQYF.